This T cell receptor beta chain was sequenced for a study of response to subunit inactivated influenza vaccine. Regarding the study as a whole: Seasonal influenza vaccination, on each occasion, was suggested by the authors to recruit few new T cells.

V lost 2 bases, J lost 7 bases, and 9 bases lay in between. The length of the CDR3 is 13 residues. Per germline, CDR1 MNHEY and CDR2 SVGEGT. Regarding this clonotype: The target antigen is unknown.

TCRdb used MiXCR to reprocess the RT-PCR reads, holding one entry per CDR3 protein. Among 500,000 to 650,000 distinct CDR3 sequences listed, approximately 7.6% were seen once. The TCR comes from a man between 50 and 69 years old who received an inactivated influenza vaccine. The sequenced sample was PBMCs from blood, obtained roughly 24 months after vaccination. The chain uses TRBV6-2 or TRBV6-3 and TRBJ2-1; D gene ambiguous. The CDR3 DNA is TGTGCCAGCAGTTACGGCGTGAGGAATGAGCAGTTCTTC. It codes for CASSYGVRNEQFF.